This entry features one T cell receptor (beta chain) sequence. Its specificity is not known. The data were taken from a study of long-term antiretroviral therapy in people with HIV. Notes on the study in general: Dominance of pre-ART expanded clones persisted, fluctuating and often declining after ART. Increased diversity was seen after ART, yet it remained lower than in transplant donor controls. Controls showed broader CDR3 length ranges than did the HIV repertoires.

Trimming pared 3 bases from V and 2 bases from J, leaving 7 bases between. There are 13 residues in the CDR3. Germline-derived CDR1 and CDR2 are SGHAT and FQNNGV. They ran version v3.0 of the immunoSEQ assay at survey level. The repertoire was sequenced with immunoSEQ multiplex PCR; TCRdb's copy has only in-frame clones and lacks some. This table has fewer than 25,000 clones, around 84% appearing once. United States facilities provided treatment to all participants with HIV. The chain joins TRBV11-2 to TRBJ1-1; D perhaps matches TRBD1 (5 bases). This clonotype was sampled from a man aged 30 to 39 with HIV. The starting material was unsorted PBMCs, obtained 5.9 years after starting antiretroviral therapy. This CDR3 reads CASSFQGNTEAFF. The CDR3 DNA reads TGTGCCAGCAGCTTTCAGGGTAACACTGAAGCTTTCTTT.